A selection of T cell receptor beta chains follows, all from one sample in a study of T cell responses to AZD1222 COVID-19 vaccine. The protocol was immunoSEQ multiplex PCR, while the TCRdb copy is restricted to in-frame clones and leaves out a portion. This table holds some 150,000 clones, about 92% found once. The sample here was peripheral blood, taken on day 0 of AZD1222 vaccination. Receptors were obtained from an adult in good health. Each CDR3 is given with its conserved first and last residue. Each record gives: D gene, clone size, CDR3 length, V gene, J gene, CDR3 protein, CDR3 DNA. The D gene is left open where the match is weak. Size is omitted from some rows. Given values are once, few, many or a class for expanded clones.

d_gene: TRBD2
abundance: -
len: 16
v_gene: TRBV19
j_gene: TRBJ2-3
CDR3aa: CASSTLGLAGTDTQYF
CDR3nt: TGTGCCAGTAGTACTCTGGGACTAGCGGGCACAGATACGCAGTATTTT

d_gene: TRBD1
abundance: -
len: 14
v_gene: TRBV5-6
j_gene: TRBJ2-7
CDR3aa: CASSSTGDGYEQYF
CDR3nt: TGTGCCAGCAGCTCGACAGGGGATGGCTACGAGCAGTACTTC

d_gene: TRBD1
abundance: -
len: 17
v_gene: TRBV10-3
j_gene: TRBJ1-6
CDR3aa: CAISASLGTGDNSPLHF
CDR3nt: TGTGCCATCAGTGCCAGCCTTGGGACAGGGGATAATTCACCCCTCCACTTT

d_gene: -
abundance: -
len: 15
v_gene: TRBV11-2
j_gene: TRBJ1-5
CDR3aa: CASSLDAVLGQPQHF
CDR3nt: TGTGCCAGCAGCTTAGATGCGGTGTTGGGTCAGCCCCAGCATTTT

d_gene: -
abundance: -
len: 13
v_gene: TRBV7-9
j_gene: TRBJ1-1
CDR3aa: CASSEPGLYEAFF
CDR3nt: TGTGCCAGCAGCGAACCGGGACTTTATGAAGCTTTCTTT

d_gene: -
abundance: -
len: 16
v_gene: TRBV7-9
j_gene: TRBJ1-4
CDR3aa: CASSLDGRGSNEKLFF
CDR3nt: TGTGCCAGCAGCTTAGACGGACGAGGATCTAATGAAAAACTGTTTTTT

d_gene: -
abundance: -
len: 15
v_gene: TRBV5-4
j_gene: TRBJ2-7
CDR3aa: CASSLGGQSSYEQYF
CDR3nt: TGTGCCAGCAGCTTGGGGGGACAAAGCTCCTACGAGCAGTACTTC

d_gene: TRBD1
abundance: -
len: 16
v_gene: TRBV7-2
j_gene: TRBJ1-2
CDR3aa: CASSLAYRGRFYGYTF
CDR3nt: TGTGCCAGCAGCTTAGCGTACAGGGGACGATTCTATGGCTACACCTTC

d_gene: TRBD2
abundance: -
len: 12
v_gene: TRBV3-1/TRBV3-2
j_gene: TRBJ2-1
CDR3aa: CASSQAAGAQFF
CDR3nt: TGTGCCAGCAGCCAAGCAGCGGGAGCGCAGTTCTTC

d_gene: -
abundance: -
len: 13
v_gene: TRBV30
j_gene: TRBJ1-6
CDR3aa: CAWSVRYNSPLHF
CDR3nt: TGTGCCTGGAGTGTACGGTATAATTCACCCCTCCACTTT

d_gene: TRBD1
abundance: -
len: 16
v_gene: TRBV19
j_gene: TRBJ1-5
CDR3aa: CASSTRGTGVDQPQHF
CDR3nt: TGTGCCAGTAGTACTCGCGGGACAGGGGTTGATCAGCCCCAGCATTTT

d_gene: -
abundance: -
len: 13
v_gene: TRBV24-1
j_gene: TRBJ2-2
CDR3aa: CATSTGLTGELFF
CDR3nt: TGTGCCACCAGCACAGGGTTGACCGGGGAGCTGTTTTTT

d_gene: -
abundance: once
len: 16
v_gene: TRBV4-1
j_gene: TRBJ1-1
CDR3aa: CASSQVGTRKNTEAFF
CDR3nt: TGCGCCAGCAGCCAAGTAGGGACCCGGAAAAACACTGAAGCTTTCTTT

d_gene: TRBD2
abundance: -
len: 12
v_gene: TRBV30
j_gene: TRBJ2-1
CDR3aa: CAWSAGLAEQFF
CDR3nt: TGTGCCTGGAGTGCCGGACTAGCGGAGCAGTTCTTC

d_gene: TRBD2
abundance: -
len: 15
v_gene: TRBV5-1
j_gene: TRBJ2-5
CDR3aa: CASSFVAGGPTTQYF
CDR3nt: TGCGCCAGCAGCTTTGTGGCGGGGGGGCCTACGACCCAGTACTTC

d_gene: -
abundance: -
len: 15
v_gene: TRBV11-3
j_gene: TRBJ2-2
CDR3aa: CASGPMTLNTGELFF
CDR3nt: TGTGCCAGCGGCCCAATGACATTGAACACCGGGGAGCTGTTTTTT

d_gene: -
abundance: -
len: 15
v_gene: TRBV7-2
j_gene: TRBJ2-3
CDR3aa: CASRPPGAHTDTQYF
CDR3nt: TGTGCCAGCAGGCCCCCGGGGGCGCACACAGATACGCAGTATTTT

d_gene: -
abundance: -
len: 13
v_gene: TRBV30
j_gene: TRBJ1-1
CDR3aa: CAWRVRVNTEAFF
CDR3nt: TGTGCCTGGAGGGTCAGGGTGAACACTGAAGCTTTCTTT

d_gene: -
abundance: -
len: 13
v_gene: TRBV6-5
j_gene: TRBJ2-1
CDR3aa: CASSYGAINEQFF
CDR3nt: TGTGCCAGCAGTTACGGGGCCATCAATGAGCAGTTCTTC

d_gene: -
abundance: -
len: 15
v_gene: TRBV5-1
j_gene: TRBJ1-1
CDR3aa: CASSLEGVAATEAFF
CDR3nt: TGCGCCAGCAGCTTGGAGGGGGTTGCCGCCACTGAAGCTTTCTTT

d_gene: -
abundance: once
len: 15
v_gene: TRBV7-6
j_gene: TRBJ2-7
CDR3aa: CASSLGAGSAQEQYF
CDR3nt: TGTGCCAGCAGCTTGGGAGCGGGTTCAGCCCAGGAGCAGTACTTC

d_gene: TRBD1
abundance: few
len: 13
v_gene: TRBV15
j_gene: TRBJ1-4
CDR3aa: CATLGTGEEKLFF
CDR3nt: TGTGCCACCCTAGGGACAGGAGAGGAAAAACTGTTTTTT

d_gene: -
abundance: -
len: 15
v_gene: TRBV6-1
j_gene: TRBJ2-7
CDR3aa: CASSESVIAYTQQYF
CDR3nt: TGTGCCAGCAGTGAATCAGTAATCGCTTACACCCAGCAGTACTTC

d_gene: TRBD1
abundance: -
len: 15
v_gene: TRBV7-6
j_gene: TRBJ2-7
CDR3aa: CASSADRGPSYEQYF
CDR3nt: TGTGCCAGCAGCGCGGACAGGGGGCCCTCCTACGAGCAGTACTTC

d_gene: TRBD1
abundance: -
len: 15
v_gene: TRBV10-3
j_gene: TRBJ2-3
CDR3aa: CAIKDRGRRTDTQYF
CDR3nt: TGTGCCATCAAGGACAGGGGCCGCCGGACAGATACGCAGTATTTT

d_gene: -
abundance: once
len: 13
v_gene: TRBV5-1
j_gene: TRBJ1-4
CDR3aa: CASSLRTNEKLFF
CDR3nt: TGCGCCAGCAGCTTGAGAACTAATGAAAAACTGTTTTTT